What follows describes a single T cell receptor beta chain. The antigen is undetermined. The V and J ends lost 2 bases and 0 bases respectively, with 10 bases between them. The CDR3 runs to 16 residues. From germline, CDR1 is LGHDT and CDR2 YNNKEL (reference sequence). This entry is derived from a study of T-cell reconstitution after alpha-beta-depleted transplantation in children. Study conclusions and caveats: There were some patients whose high TCRbeta diversity at day 60 came from surviving recipient T cells and thymic progenitors. Newly made T cells mostly supplied T-cell counts and diversity one year after transplant. Reportedly, only several hundred clones from non-depleted graft cells drove alpha-beta T-cell counts at about two months.

Preparation of the TCRbeta library used unique molecular identifiers. Via MiXCR, TCRdb re-called the PCR reads, giving one row per CDR3 protein. The data contain just under 350,000 distinct CDR3 sequences, about 17% of them singletons. The chain employs TRBV3-1 and TRBJ2-2, with D tentatively TRBD2 (6 bases). This sample comprised PBMCs, mostly from graft donor cells, obtained 360 days after TCRalphabeta/CD19-depleted stem cell transplant. The clonotype comes from a male patient between 2 and 10 years old who had a stem cell transplant for acute lymphoblastic leukemia, so the T cells may come from the graft donor. DNA for the CDR3: TGTGCCAGCAGCCAAATCGGGGGTGCGAACACCGGGGAGCTGTTTTTT. The encoded protein is CASSQIGGANTGELFF.